This TCR beta chain was documented in a study of shared clonotypes between healthy human individuals. The CDR3 is 14 amino acids. Germline loops: CDR1 LNHDA, CDR2 SQIVND (reference sequence). Trimming removed 7 bases at V and 2 bases at J, with 9 bases between. This clone has just one count. Assay used: immunoSEQ multiplex PCR; TCRdb lists only in-frame clones, some missing. The sample yields 550,000 to 700,000 clones, 55% to 85% seen once. J is TRBJ2-6 and V is TRBV19; tentatively, D is TRBD1 (5 bases). What was sequenced was memory CD4+ T cells sorted from blood. Subset described: CD45RA-negative fraction. The receptor comes from a woman aged 25 to 39 in good health. CDR3 residues: CASTDRTGANVLTF. CDR3 nucleotide sequence: TGTGCCAGTACCGACAGAACTGGGGCCAACGTCCTGACTTTC.